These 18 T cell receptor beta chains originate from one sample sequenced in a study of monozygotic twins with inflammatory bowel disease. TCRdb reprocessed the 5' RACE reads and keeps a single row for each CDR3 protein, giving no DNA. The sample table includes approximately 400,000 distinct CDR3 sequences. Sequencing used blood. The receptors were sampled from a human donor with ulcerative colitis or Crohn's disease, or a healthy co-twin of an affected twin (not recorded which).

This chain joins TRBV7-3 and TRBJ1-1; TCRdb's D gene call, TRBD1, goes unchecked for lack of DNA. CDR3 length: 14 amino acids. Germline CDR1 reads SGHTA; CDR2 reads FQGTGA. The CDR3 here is CASSLLGQNTEAFF.

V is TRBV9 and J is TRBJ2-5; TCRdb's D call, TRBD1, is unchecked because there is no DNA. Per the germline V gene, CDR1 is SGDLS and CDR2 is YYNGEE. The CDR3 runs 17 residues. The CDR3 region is CASSVGRTGGTEETQYF. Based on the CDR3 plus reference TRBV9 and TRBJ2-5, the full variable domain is DSGVTQTPKHLITATGQRVTLRCSPRSGDLSVYWYQQSLDQGLQFLIQYYNGEERAKGNILERFSAQQFPDLHSELNLSSLELGDSALYFCASSVGRTGGTEETQYFGPGTRLLVL.

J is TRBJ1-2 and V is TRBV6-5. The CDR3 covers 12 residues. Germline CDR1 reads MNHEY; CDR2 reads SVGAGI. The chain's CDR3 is CASRQGGGGYTF.

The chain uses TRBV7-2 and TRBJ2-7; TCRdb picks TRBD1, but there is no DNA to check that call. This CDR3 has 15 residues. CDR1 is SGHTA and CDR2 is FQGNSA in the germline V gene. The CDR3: CASSRGTGSSYEQYF.

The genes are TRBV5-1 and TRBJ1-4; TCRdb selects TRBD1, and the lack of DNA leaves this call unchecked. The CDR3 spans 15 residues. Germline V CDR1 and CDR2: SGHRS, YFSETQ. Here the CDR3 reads CASSLYQGDNEKLFF. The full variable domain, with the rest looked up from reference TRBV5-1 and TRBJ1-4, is KAGVTQTPRYLIKTRGQQVTLSCSPISGHRSVSWYQQTPGQGLQFLFEYFSETQRNKGNFPGRFSGRQFSNSRSEMNVSTLELGDSALYLCASSLYQGDNEKLFFGSGTQLSVL.

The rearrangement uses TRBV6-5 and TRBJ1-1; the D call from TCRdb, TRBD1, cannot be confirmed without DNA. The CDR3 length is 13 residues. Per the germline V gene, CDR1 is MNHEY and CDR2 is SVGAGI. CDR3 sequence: CASSPGPGRRAFF.

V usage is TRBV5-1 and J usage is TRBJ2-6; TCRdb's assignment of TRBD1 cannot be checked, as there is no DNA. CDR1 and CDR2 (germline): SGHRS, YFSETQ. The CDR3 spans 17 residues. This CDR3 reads CASTKGGPSSGANVLTF.

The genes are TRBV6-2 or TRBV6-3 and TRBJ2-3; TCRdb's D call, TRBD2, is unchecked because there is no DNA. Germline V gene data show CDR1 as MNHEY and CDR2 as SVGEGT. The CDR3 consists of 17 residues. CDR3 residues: CASSPLFRTSSTDTQYF.

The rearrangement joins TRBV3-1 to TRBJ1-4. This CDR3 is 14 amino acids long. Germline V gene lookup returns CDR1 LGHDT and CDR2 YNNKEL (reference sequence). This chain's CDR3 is CASSQTDINEKLFF.

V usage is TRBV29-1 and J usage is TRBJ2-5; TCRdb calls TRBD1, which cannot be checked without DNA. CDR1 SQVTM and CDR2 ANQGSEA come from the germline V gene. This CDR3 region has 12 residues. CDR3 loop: CSVQGEGETQYF. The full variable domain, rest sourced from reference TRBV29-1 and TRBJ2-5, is SAVISQKPSRDICQRGTSLTIQCQVDSQVTMMFWYRQQPGQSLTLIATANQGSEATYESGFVIDKFPISRPNLTFSTLTVSNMSPEDSSIYLCSVQGEGETQYFGPGTRLLVL.

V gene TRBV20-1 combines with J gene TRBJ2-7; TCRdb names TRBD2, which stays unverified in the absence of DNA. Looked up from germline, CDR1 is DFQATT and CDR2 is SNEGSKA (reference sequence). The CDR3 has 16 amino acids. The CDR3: CSARDGGSGWTYEQYF.

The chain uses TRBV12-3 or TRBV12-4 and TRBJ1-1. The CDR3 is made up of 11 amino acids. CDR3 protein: CASKRGRGAFF.

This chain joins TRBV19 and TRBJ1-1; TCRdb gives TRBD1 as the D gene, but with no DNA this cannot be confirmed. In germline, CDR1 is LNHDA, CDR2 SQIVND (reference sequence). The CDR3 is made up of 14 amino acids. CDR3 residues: CASSMRLDIWMAFF. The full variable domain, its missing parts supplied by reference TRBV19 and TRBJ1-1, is DGGITQSPKYLFRKEGQNVTLSCEQNLNHDAMYWYRQDPGQGLRLIYYSQIVNDFQKGDIAEGYSVSREKKESFPLTVTSAQKNPTAFYLCASSMRLDIWMAFFGQGTRLTVV.

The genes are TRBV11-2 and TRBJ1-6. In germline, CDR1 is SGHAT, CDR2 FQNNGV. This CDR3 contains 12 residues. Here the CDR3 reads CASRSPQGPLHF.

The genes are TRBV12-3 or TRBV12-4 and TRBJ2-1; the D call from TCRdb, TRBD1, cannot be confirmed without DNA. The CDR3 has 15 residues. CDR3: CASSVDRDRANEQFF.

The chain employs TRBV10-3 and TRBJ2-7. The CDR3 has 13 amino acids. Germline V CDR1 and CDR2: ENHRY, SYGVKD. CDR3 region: CAISEDISYEQYF.

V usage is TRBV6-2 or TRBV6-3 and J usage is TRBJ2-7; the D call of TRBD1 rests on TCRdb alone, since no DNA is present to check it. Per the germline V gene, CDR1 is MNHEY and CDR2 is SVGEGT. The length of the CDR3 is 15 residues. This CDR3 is CASSYAGTGDDEQYF.

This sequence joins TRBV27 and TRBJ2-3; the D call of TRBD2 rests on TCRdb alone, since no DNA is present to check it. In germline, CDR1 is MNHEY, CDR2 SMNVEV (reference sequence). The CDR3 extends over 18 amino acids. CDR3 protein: CASSRLSSSGGFTDTQYF.